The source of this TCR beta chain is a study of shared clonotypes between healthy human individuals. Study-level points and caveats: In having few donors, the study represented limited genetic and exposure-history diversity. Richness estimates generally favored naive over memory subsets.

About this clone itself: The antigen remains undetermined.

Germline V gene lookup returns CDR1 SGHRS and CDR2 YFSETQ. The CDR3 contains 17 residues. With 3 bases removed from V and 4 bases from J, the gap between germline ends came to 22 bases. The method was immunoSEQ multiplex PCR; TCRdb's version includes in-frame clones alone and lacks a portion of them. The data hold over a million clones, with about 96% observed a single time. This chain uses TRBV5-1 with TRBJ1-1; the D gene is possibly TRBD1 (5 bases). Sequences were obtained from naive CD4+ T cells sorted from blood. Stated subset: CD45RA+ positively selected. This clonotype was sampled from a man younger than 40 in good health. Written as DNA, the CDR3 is TGCGCCAGCAGCTCGCCTCCGACGGGGGGACGGAGCACTGAAGCTTTCTTT. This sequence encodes CASSSPPTGGRSTEAFF.